This T cell receptor (beta chain) was found in a study of a mutant IDH1 vaccine in newly diagnosed glioma. The germline CDR1 and CDR2 sequences are SEHNR and FQNEAQ (reference sequence). J was trimmed by 9 bases and V by 6 bases; bases with no gene match: 8. The CDR3 sequence is 13 residues long. Findings and limits, study-wide: Overall, 85% to 95% of patients had vaccine-induced immune responses.

This clone showed up just a few times. Its antigen is unidentified. Time point of the sample: baseline, week 1 (first vaccination visit). Treatment defined: pre-vaccination baseline after standard-of-care therapy. The repertoire was sequenced with immunoSEQ multiplex PCR; TCRdb's copy has only in-frame clones and lacks some. The sample has over 75,000 clones; 80% are singletons. Specimen: PBMCs, collected from a glioma patient treated with radiotherapy, temozolomide or both. This receptor was identified in a man aged 35-49 years with glioma. The J gene is TRBJ2-3, the V gene TRBV7-9; TRBD2 matches 8 bases. The CDR3 sequence: CASRYSGAMTQYF. CDR3 nucleotides: TGTGCCAGCAGATATAGCGGGGCCATGACGCAGTATTTT. The full variable domain, rest sourced from reference TRBV7-9 and TRBJ2-3, is DTGVSQNPRHKITKRGQNVTFRCDPISEHNRLYWYRQTLGQGPEFLTYFQNEAQLEKSRLLSDRFSAERPKGSFSTLEIQRTEQGDSAMYLCASRYSGAMTQYFGPGTRLTVL.